Below, one T cell receptor beta chain is given with its context. Positively selected for CCR7, the CD45RO-negative cells used as naive CD8 cells excluded terminally differentiated effector memory CD45RA+ cells. Trimming took off 4 bases at V and 7 bases at J, with 14 bases between the two ends. Germline loops: CDR1 SQVTM, CDR2 ANQGSEA. CDR3 length: 12 amino acids. Measured with immunoSEQ multiplex PCR; TCRdb has only the in-frame clones, and not every one. The table has around 610,000 clones, about 95% seen once. These data come from a study of shared clonotypes between healthy human individuals. This sequence originates from a woman in her twenties or thirties in good health. The V gene is TRBV29-1, the J gene TRBJ2-7; TRBD2 might be the D (6 bases). Sequenced: naive CD8+ T cells sorted from blood. CDR3 sequence: CSVGDFVREQYF. CDR3 bases: TGCAGCGTTGGGGACTTTGTTAGGGAGCAGTACTTC.